This TCR beta chain was sequenced during a study of CD8 T cells in Susac syndrome. V dropped 3 bases and J dropped 0 bases, with 9 bases sitting between them. CDR3 length: 15 amino acids. Germline CDR1 SNHLY, CDR2 FYNNEI. Random hexamers were used to reverse transcribe the RNA input (about 0.45 to 1 ug). TCR beta CDR3 was amplified by immunoSEQ covering 54 Vbeta and 13 Jbeta. TCRdb ran MiXCR on the immunoSEQ multiplex PCR reads and lists one entry per CDR3 protein. The sample has about 90,000 distinct CDR3 sequences, 90% to 95% seen once. This receptor was obtained from a human donor in good health. The specimen sequenced was CD8+ T cells from PBMCs. The V call is TRBV2, the J call TRBJ2-4; D unresolved. The CDR3 loop reads CASSEAPLAKNIQYF. DNA for the CDR3: TGTGCCAGCAGTGAGGCACCACTAGCCAAAAACATTCAGTACTTC.